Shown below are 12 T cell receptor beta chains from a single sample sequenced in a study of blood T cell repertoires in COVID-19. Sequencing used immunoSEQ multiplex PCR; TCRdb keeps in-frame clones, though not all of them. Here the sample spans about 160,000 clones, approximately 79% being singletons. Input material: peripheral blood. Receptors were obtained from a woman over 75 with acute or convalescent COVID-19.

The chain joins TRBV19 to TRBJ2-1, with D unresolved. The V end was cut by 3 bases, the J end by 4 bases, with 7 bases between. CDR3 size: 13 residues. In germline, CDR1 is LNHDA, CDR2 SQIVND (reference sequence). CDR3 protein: CASSIPRYNEQFF. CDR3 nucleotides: TGTGCCAGTAGTATCCCCAGGTACAATGAGCAGTTCTTC.

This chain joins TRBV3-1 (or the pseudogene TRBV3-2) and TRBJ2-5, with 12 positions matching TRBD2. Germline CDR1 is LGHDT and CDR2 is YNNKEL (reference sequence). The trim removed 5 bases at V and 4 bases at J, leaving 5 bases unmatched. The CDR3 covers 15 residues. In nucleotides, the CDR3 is TGTGCCAGCAGCGAGGCTAGCGGGAGGGGAGAGACCCAGTACTTC. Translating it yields CASSEASGRGETQYF.

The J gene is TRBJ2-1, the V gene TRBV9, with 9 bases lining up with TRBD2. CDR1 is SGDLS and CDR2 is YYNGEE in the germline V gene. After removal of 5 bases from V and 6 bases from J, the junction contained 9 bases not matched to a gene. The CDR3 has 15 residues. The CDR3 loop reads CASSQIGGRVNEQFF. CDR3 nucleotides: TGTGCCAGCAGTCAAATTGGCGGGAGGGTCAATGAGCAGTTCTTC.

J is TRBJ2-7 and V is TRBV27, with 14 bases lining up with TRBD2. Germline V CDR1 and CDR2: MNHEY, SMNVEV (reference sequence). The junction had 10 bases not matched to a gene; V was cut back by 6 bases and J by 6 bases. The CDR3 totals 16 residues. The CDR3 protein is CASSPRLAGGPSEQYF. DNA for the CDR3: TGTGCCAGCAGCCCTAGACTAGCGGGAGGGCCCAGCGAGCAGTACTTC.

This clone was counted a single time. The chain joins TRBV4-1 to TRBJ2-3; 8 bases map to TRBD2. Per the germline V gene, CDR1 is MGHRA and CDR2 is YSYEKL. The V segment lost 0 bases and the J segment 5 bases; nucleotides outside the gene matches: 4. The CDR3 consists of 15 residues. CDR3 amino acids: CASSQDPAGVDTQYF. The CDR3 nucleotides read TGCGCCAGCAGCCAAGATCCAGCGGGAGTAGATACGCAGTATTTT.

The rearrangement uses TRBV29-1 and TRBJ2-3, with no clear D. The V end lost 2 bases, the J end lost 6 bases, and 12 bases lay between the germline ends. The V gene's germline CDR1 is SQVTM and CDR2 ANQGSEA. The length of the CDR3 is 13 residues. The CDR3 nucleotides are TGCAGCGTTGAATTTCTGAGAAAGGATACGCAGTATTTT. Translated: CSVEFLRKDTQYF.

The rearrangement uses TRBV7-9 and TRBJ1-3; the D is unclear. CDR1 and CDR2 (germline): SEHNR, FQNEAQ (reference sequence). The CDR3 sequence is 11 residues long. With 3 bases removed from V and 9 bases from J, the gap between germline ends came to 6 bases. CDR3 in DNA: TGTGCCAGCAGCTTGTCCGTCACCATATATTTT. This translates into CASSLSVTIYF.

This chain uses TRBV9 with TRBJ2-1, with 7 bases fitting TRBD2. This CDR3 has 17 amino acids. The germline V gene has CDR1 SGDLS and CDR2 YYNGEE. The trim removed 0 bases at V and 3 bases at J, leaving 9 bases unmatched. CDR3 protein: CASSVGVEGLFYNEQFF. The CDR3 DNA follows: TGTGCCAGCAGCGTAGGGGTGGAGGGACTATTCTACAATGAGCAGTTCTTC. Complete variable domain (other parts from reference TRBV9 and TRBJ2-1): DSGVTQTPKHLITATGQRVTLRCSPRSGDLSVYWYQQSLDQGLQFLIQYYNGEERAKGNILERFSAQQFPDLHSELNLSSLELGDSALYFCASSVGVEGLFYNEQFFGPGTRLTVL.

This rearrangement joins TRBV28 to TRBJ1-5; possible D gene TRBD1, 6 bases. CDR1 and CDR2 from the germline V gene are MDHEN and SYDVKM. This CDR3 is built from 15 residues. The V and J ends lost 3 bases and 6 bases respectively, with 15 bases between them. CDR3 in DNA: TGTGCCAGCAGTTTGGTTTCAGGGGCACTTCAGCCCCAGCATTTT. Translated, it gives CASSLVSGALQPQHF.

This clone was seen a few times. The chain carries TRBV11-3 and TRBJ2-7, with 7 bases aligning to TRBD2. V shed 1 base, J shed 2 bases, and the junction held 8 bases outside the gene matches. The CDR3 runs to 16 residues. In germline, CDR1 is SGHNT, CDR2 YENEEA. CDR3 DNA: TGTGCCAGCAGCTTAGTGGATAGAGGGAGGGCCTACGAGCAGTACTTC. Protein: CASSLVDRGRAYEQYF.

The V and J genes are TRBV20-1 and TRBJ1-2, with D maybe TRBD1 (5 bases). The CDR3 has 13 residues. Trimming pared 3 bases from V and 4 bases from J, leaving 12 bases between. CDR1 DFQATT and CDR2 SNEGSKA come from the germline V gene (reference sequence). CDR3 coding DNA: TGCAGTGCTAGTCTGGGGCAAAGCTATGGCTACACCTTC. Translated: CSASLGQSYGYTF.

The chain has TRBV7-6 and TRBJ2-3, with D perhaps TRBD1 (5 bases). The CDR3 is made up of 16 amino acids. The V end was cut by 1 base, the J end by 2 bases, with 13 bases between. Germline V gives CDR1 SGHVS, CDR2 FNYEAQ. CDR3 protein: CASSLGGGTTTDTQYF. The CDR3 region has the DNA TGTGCCAGCAGCTTAGGGGGCGGAACCACCACAGATACGCAGTATTTT.